This T cell receptor (beta chain) was sequenced in a study of T cell responses to AZD1222 COVID-19 vaccine. Trimming took 2 bases from V and 2 from J; bases not matched to a gene: 5. The CDR3 totals 15 residues. Germline V CDR1 and CDR2: SGHAT, FQNNGV. Profiling relied on immunoSEQ multiplex PCR, and the TCRdb table lists in-frame clones only, not all of them. The data show more than 150,000 clones, almost 95% seen once. The receptor was derived from an adult in good health. The specimen comprised peripheral blood, sampled on day 0 of AZD1222 vaccination. The chain is built from TRBV11-2 and TRBJ1-1, with 7 bases lining up with TRBD1. CDR3 in amino acids: CASSLRQGFNTEAFF. Here the CDR3 DNA reads TGTGCCAGCAGCTTACGACAGGGATTTAACACTGAAGCTTTCTTT.